This passage covers 29 T cell receptor beta chains from one sample sequenced in a study of blood T cell repertoires in COVID-19. Produced via immunoSEQ multiplex PCR; TCRdb's table is partial and in-frame only. This table holds 68,000 or so clones, approximately 80% found once. Specimen: peripheral blood. These receptors came from a human donor in a cohort sampled during active COVID-19.

V gene TRBV5-1 combines with J gene TRBJ1-2; possibly TRBD1 for D (6 bases). This CDR3 has 15 residues. Trimming stripped 2 bases from V and 2 bases from J, with 13 bases between. The V gene's germline CDR1 is SGHRS and CDR2 YFSETQ. The CDR3 here is CASSLGGVSNYGYTF. The DNA of the CDR3 is TGCGCCAGCAGCTTAGGGGGGGTGTCGAACTATGGCTACACCTTC. Full variable domain (remainder filled in from reference TRBV5-1 and TRBJ1-2): KAGVTQTPRYLIKTRGQQVTLSCSPISGHRSVSWYQQTPGQGLQFLFEYFSETQRNKGNFPGRFSGRQFSNSRSEMNVSTLELGDSALYLCASSLGGVSNYGYTFGSGTRLTVV.

This chain uses TRBV7-9 with TRBJ2-3; perhaps TRBD2 as D (6 bases). Germline CDR1 and CDR2: SEHNR and FQNEAQ (reference sequence). V dropped 5 bases and J dropped 3 bases, with 15 bases sitting between them. The CDR3 runs to 15 residues. The CDR3 DNA reads as TGTGCCAGCAGCGCTAGCGCTGTGGGAACAGATACGCAGTATTTT. Translating gives CASSASAVGTDTQYF.

The rearrangement links TRBV27 to TRBJ2-1; 7 nucleotides agree with TRBD1. This CDR3 has 15 residues. Losses at the gene ends were 4 bases for V and 9 bases for J; bases not matched to a gene: 12. Per the germline V gene, CDR1 is MNHEY and CDR2 is SMNVEV (reference sequence). In nucleotides, the CDR3 is TGTGCCAGCAGTTCGACCGGGACAGTTTTGGGTGAGCAGTTCTTC. This translates into CASSSTGTVLGEQFF.

The gene calls are TRBV6-2 or TRBV6-3 and TRBJ1-2, with a weak D call TRBD1 (5 bases). With 6 bases removed from V and 7 bases from J, the gap between germline ends came to 18 bases. Looked up from germline, CDR1 is MNHEY and CDR2 is SVGEGT. The CDR3 spans 14 residues. The CDR3 loop is CASSLSGVRSGYTF. Here the CDR3 DNA reads TGTGCCAGCAGCCTCTCGGGGGTTCGAAGTGGCTACACCTTC.

The CDR3 sequence is CASSKGTGSYNEQFF. CDR3 bases: TGTGCCAGTAGTAAGGGGACAGGGTCCTACAATGAGCAGTTCTTC. V gene TRBV19 combines with J gene TRBJ2-1; 9 bases agree with TRBD1. The CDR3 runs to 15 residues. CDR1 is LNHDA and CDR2 is SQIVND in the germline V gene (reference sequence). Losses at the gene ends were 4 bases for V and 1 base for J; bases not matched to a gene: 2.

The gene calls are TRBV9 and TRBJ1-6; D gene unclear. The V end lost 5 bases, the J end lost 4 bases, and 16 bases lay between the germline ends. There are 16 residues in the CDR3. Germline loops: CDR1 SGDLS, CDR2 YYNGEE. The DNA of the CDR3 is TGTGCCAGCAGTGCTTTAGAAAGCACGTATAATTCACCCCTCCACTTT. Encoded protein: CASSALESTYNSPLHF.

The genes are TRBV20-1 and TRBJ2-1; no firm D call. V was cut by 3 bases and J by 5 bases, with 5 bases left in between. Germline V gene sequence: CDR1 DFQATT, CDR2 SNEGSKA (reference sequence). CDR3 length equals 11 residues. The CDR3: CSASGDNEQFF. The CDR3 DNA is TGCAGTGCTAGTGGCGACAATGAGCAGTTCTTC.

This chain joins TRBV5-4 and TRBJ1-2; D not resolved. Germline V gives CDR1 SGHNT, CDR2 YYREEE (reference sequence). CDR3 size: 12 residues. Trimming took 2 bases from V and 6 from J, leaving 8 bases between them. CDR3 region: CASSFPQNGYTF. The CDR3 coding sequence is TGTGCCAGCAGCTTTCCCCAGAATGGCTACACCTTC. Full variable domain (remainder filled in from reference TRBV5-4 and TRBJ1-2): ETGVTQSPTHLIKTRGQQVTLRCSSQSGHNTVSWYQQALGQGPQFIFQYYREEENGRGNFPPRFSGLQFPNYSSELNVNALELDDSALYLCASSFPQNGYTFGSGTRLTVV.

The V gene is TRBV29-1, the J gene TRBJ2-7; D is possibly TRBD1 (5 bases). The germline V and J ends were trimmed by 4 bases and 4 bases, with 20 bases remaining between them. Germline V gene sequence: CDR1 SQVTM, CDR2 ANQGSEA. The CDR3 is made up of 15 amino acids. CDR3: CSVVVRGAGLYEQYF. The CDR3 DNA reads as TGCAGCGTTGTCGTTCGTGGGGCAGGGCTATACGAGCAGTACTTC.

The CDR3 sequence is CASKILAGSGAYEQYF. The CDR3 bases are TGTGCCAGCAAAATACTAGCAGGGTCCGGCGCCTACGAGCAGTACTTC. V usage is TRBV27 and J usage is TRBJ2-7, with a possible D match to TRBD2 (6 bases). Germline assignment: CDR1 MNHEY and CDR2 SMNVEV (reference sequence). The ends were cut back, 7 bases at V and 2 bases at J, with 21 bases in the middle. This CDR3 has 16 amino acids.

The chain is built from TRBV11-2 and TRBJ1-4; D possibly corresponds to TRBD1 (5 bases). The V and J ends lost 1 base and 2 bases respectively, with 8 bases between them. Per germline, CDR1 SGHAT and CDR2 FQNNGV. The CDR3 sequence is 15 residues long. The CDR3 loop reads CASSLGEGTNEKLFF. DNA of the CDR3: TGTGCCAGCAGCTTAGGGGAGGGGACTAATGAAAAACTGTTTTTT.

The J gene is TRBJ2-3, the V gene TRBV29-1; possibly TRBD2 for D (6 bases). V lost 6 bases and J 1 base, leaving 14 bases between the germline ends. The CDR3 sequence is 14 residues long. The germline V gene has CDR1 SQVTM and CDR2 ANQGSEA. The CDR3 is CSVARSGRTDTQYF. CDR3 nucleotide sequence: TGCAGCGTGGCCCGTAGCGGACGCACAGATACGCAGTATTTT.

The chain carries TRBV6-2 or TRBV6-3 and TRBJ1-5; the match to TRBD1 covers 7 bases. V lost 5 bases to trimming and J lost 6 bases; unmatched junction nucleotides: 10. The CDR3 runs 15 residues. Germline CDR1 reads MNHEY; CDR2 reads SVGEGT. In DNA, the CDR3 is TGTGCCAGCAGTGGGGGACAGCTGGTGAGTCAGCCCCAGCATTTT. Amino acid sequence: CASSGGQLVSQPQHF.

The chain has TRBV6-5 and TRBJ1-5; D perhaps matches TRBD1 (6 bases). The ends were cut back, 7 bases at V and 3 bases at J, with 13 bases in the middle. The CDR3 runs 14 residues. Germline loops: CDR1 MNHEY, CDR2 SVGAGI. The CDR3, as DNA: TGTGCCAGCACTAGGGGGTTTGACAATCAGCCCCAGCATTTT. Translated: CASTRGFDNQPQHF.

The chain recombines TRBV6-5 with TRBJ2-7, with D hard to call. The V gene lost 7 bases and the J gene lost 3 bases, with 7 bases spanning the gap. CDR3 length: 11 amino acids. Germline V gene data show CDR1 as MNHEY and CDR2 as SVGAGI. The CDR3 DNA reads as TGTGCCAGCAAGCGTGACTACGAGCAGTACTTC. Encoded protein: CASKRDYEQYF.

The chain joins TRBV28 to TRBJ2-2, with TRBD1 matching 9 bases. Germline V gene lookup returns CDR1 MDHEN and CDR2 SYDVKM. This CDR3 comprises 16 residues. Trimming at V came to 3 bases and at J to 3 bases, leaving 5 bases not matched to a gene. The CDR3 DNA reads as TGTGCCAGCAGTTTCGGGACAGGGATGGACACCGGGGAGCTGTTTTTT. This sequence encodes CASSFGTGMDTGELFF.

The chain employs TRBV6-1 and TRBJ1-5; 7 nucleotides align to TRBD1. This CDR3 has 14 amino acids. The J segment lost 2 bases and the V segment lost 2 bases, leaving 0 bases of the junction unmatched. Germline CDR1 MNHNS, CDR2 SASEGT. This chain's CDR3 is CASSETGGNQPQHF. In DNA, the CDR3 is TGTGCCAGCAGTGAAACAGGGGGCAATCAGCCCCAGCATTTT.

The chain carries TRBV5-1 and TRBJ2-3, with 13 bases matching TRBD2. The V segment lost 2 bases and the J segment 2 bases; nucleotides outside the gene matches: 5. CDR3 length: 17 residues. Germline CDR1 SGHRS, CDR2 YFSETQ. The chain's CDR3 is CASSLGTSGVPTDTQYF. Here the CDR3 DNA reads TGCGCCAGCAGCTTAGGGACTAGCGGGGTACCCACAGATACGCAGTATTTT.

This clone came up a few times. The V gene is TRBV28, the J gene TRBJ2-3; no firm D call. Looked up from germline, CDR1 is MDHEN and CDR2 is SYDVKM. V lost 2 bases and J lost 3, with 6 bases in between. The CDR3 length is 13 residues. DNA of the CDR3: TGTGCCAGCAGTTTACAGGCTACAGATACGCAGTATTTT. Translating it yields CASSLQATDTQYF.

The DNA of the CDR3 is TGTGCCAGCAGCCAAGATCCCCCCGGTGGGGCAGCGGGGGGACAAGAGACCCAGTACTTC. Protein sequence: CASSQDPPGGAAGGQETQYF. The chain links TRBV3-1 (or the pseudogene TRBV3-2) to TRBJ2-5; 9 bases are a match to TRBD2. Germline V gene data show CDR1 as LGHDT and CDR2 as YNNKEL (reference sequence). This CDR3 has 20 residues. The V and J ends lost 0 bases and 2 bases, in that order; junction bases with no gene match: 16.

Of note for this clone: At the DNA level, this CDR3 is encoded by other sequences in the same sample as well. This chain links TRBV20-1 with TRBJ2-5; TRBD2 might be the D (6 bases). CDR1 and CDR2 (germline): DFQATT, SNEGSKA (reference sequence). This CDR3 has 11 residues. V was pared by 3 bases and J by 4 bases, with 6 bases between. The CDR3 region has the DNA TGCAGTGCTAGCGGGGGAGAGACCCAGTACTTC. Protein: CSASGGETQYF.

In its sample, this clone was seen a few times. The rearrangement joins TRBV7-2 to TRBJ1-2; the D is unclear. Between the trimmed V and J ends, which lost 1 base and 3 bases, there was a span of 6 bases. CDR3 length: 13 residues. CDR1 and CDR2 from the germline V gene are SGHTA and FQGNSA. The CDR3 DNA sequence: TGTGCCAGCAGCTTAGACGGGGACTATGGCTACACCTTC. Amino acids: CASSLDGDYGYTF.

This chain connects TRBV5-1 to TRBJ2-7; 14 bases line up with TRBD2. The V segment lost 3 bases and the J segment 8 bases; nucleotides outside the gene matches: 7. The CDR3 consists of 15 residues. Germline assignment: CDR1 SGHRS and CDR2 YFSETQ. In nucleotides, the CDR3 is TGCGCCAGCAGCTCCGGGACTAGCGGGAGTGGCAAGCAGTACTTC. The encoded protein is CASSSGTSGSGKQYF.

J is TRBJ2-4 and V is TRBV7-9; 9 bases agree with TRBD2. The CDR3 has 16 residues. V was clipped by 1 base and J by 3 bases; unmatched bases: 4. In germline, CDR1 is SEHNR, CDR2 FQNEAQ (reference sequence). CDR3 sequence reads: CASSLVASGNKNIQYF. CDR3 DNA: TGTGCCAGCAGCTTAGTGGCTAGCGGGAACAAAAACATTCAGTACTTC.

The chain combines TRBV4-2 with TRBJ1-1; 7 bases are shared with TRBD1. This CDR3 comprises 14 residues. Germline CDR1 LGHNA, CDR2 YNFKEQ. The V and J ends lost 5 bases and 4 bases, in that order; junction bases with no gene match: 7. CDR3 region: CASSARQGVTEAFF. For the CDR3, the DNA is TGTGCCAGCAGCGCCCGACAGGGTGTCACTGAAGCTTTCTTT.

The chain's CDR3 is CASSPGQGVYNEQFF. The CDR3 nucleotides are TGTGCCAGCTCGCCCGGACAGGGGGTATACAATGAGCAGTTCTTC. This chain links TRBV18 with TRBJ2-1; TRBD1 aligns across 10 bases. Germline V CDR1 and CDR2: KGHSH, LQKENI. V shed 6 bases, J shed 4 bases, and the junction held 6 bases outside the gene matches. The CDR3 has 15 residues. Drawing the rest from reference TRBV18 and TRBJ2-1, the complete variable domain is NAGVMQNPRHLVRRRGQEARLRCSPMKGHSHVYWYRQLPEEGLKFMVYLQKENIIDESGMPKERFSAEFPKEGPSILRIQQVVRGDSAAYFCASSPGQGVYNEQFFGPGTRLTVL.

The chain couples TRBV12-3 or TRBV12-4 to TRBJ2-1; D unresolved. V lost 6 bases to trimming and J lost 6 bases, with 3 bases between them. This CDR3 has 10 amino acids. This CDR3 reads CASSLNEQFF. CDR3 nucleotide sequence: TGTGCCAGCAGCCTCAATGAGCAGTTCTTC.

In DNA, the CDR3 is TGTGCCAGCAGCCCATACAACACCTACGAGCAGTACTTC. As protein: CASSPYNTYEQYF. This rearrangement joins TRBV7-2 to TRBJ2-7; D unclear. CDR1 is SGHTA, CDR2 FQGNSA, per germline. This CDR3 contains 13 residues. V lost 5 bases and J lost 2, with 10 bases in between.

The genes are TRBV27 and TRBJ2-1, with D possibly being TRBD2 (5 bases). Per germline, CDR1 MNHEY and CDR2 SMNVEV (reference sequence). V dropped 6 bases and J dropped 7 bases, with 16 bases sitting between them. The CDR3 has 14 residues. CDR3 in amino acids: CASSSSLARNEQFF. In DNA form, the CDR3 reads TGTGCCAGCAGCTCGTCCCTAGCAAGGAATGAGCAGTTCTTC.